This TCR beta chain appears in the sequencing data of a study of shared clonotypes between healthy human individuals. Background on the study: Plates per donor: three CD4 naive, three CD4 memory, two CD8 naive, one CD8 memory.

Naive CD8 cells, CD45RO-negative and positively selected for CCR7, excluded terminally differentiated effector memory CD45RA+ cells. Repertoires were generated with immunoSEQ multiplex PCR, while TCRdb's copy carries only in-frame clones and drops some. The sample holds roughly 1,800,000 clones, roughly 94% seen once. Per the germline V gene, CDR1 is LGHNA and CDR2 is YNFKEQ. The CDR3 is 15 residues long. The V end lost 1 base, the J end lost 0 bases, and 7 bases lay between the germline ends. This chain connects TRBV4-2 to TRBJ1-5; the D is unclear. The sample comprised naive CD8+ T cells sorted from blood. This clonotype was obtained from a man aged 18 to 30 in good health. The CDR3, as DNA: TGTGCCAGCAGCCAAGCGCCCCTTAGCAATCAGCCCCAGCATTTT. It translates to CASSQAPLSNQPQHF.